A single sample gave rise to the 18 T cell receptor beta chains below, sequenced in a study of blood T cell repertoires in COVID-19 (dated by TCRdb to about 2020). Library prep was done by the immunoSEQ multiplex PCR assay. TCRdb stores this immuneACCESS table with in-frame sequences only. Part of the clones is absent; in the studies checked, under half of the shortfall reflects unresolved V genes, and no reason is known for the rest. The sample table shows more than 90,000 clones, and 82% are seen once. The top ten constitute 6.5% to 10% of the sample. What was sequenced was peripheral blood. The receptors were sampled from a man aged 65 to 79 with acute or convalescent COVID-19.

V is TRBV10-3 and J is TRBJ1-1, with a tentative D call TRBD1 (5 bases). The V gene lost 7 bases and the J gene lost 1 base, with 10 bases spanning the gap. Germline CDR1 reads ENHRY; CDR2 reads SYGVKD. This CDR3 has 13 amino acids. DNA for the CDR3: TGTGCCATCATGACACAGGAGAACACTGAAGCTTTCTTT. As protein: CAIMTQENTEAFF.

This clone was recorded a few times. The chain is built from TRBV7-9 and TRBJ2-2, with 14 nucleotides matching TRBD2. V shed 1 base and J 3 bases; nucleotides not matched to a gene: 7. In germline, CDR1 is SEHNR, CDR2 FQNEAQ (reference sequence). This CDR3 is 19 amino acids long. The CDR3 region has the DNA TGTGCCAGCAGCTTAGGGAGACTAGCGGGAGGGCCATACACCGGGGAGCTGTTTTTT. This encodes CASSLGRLAGGPYTGELFF.

This clone came up a few times. This chain uses TRBV28 with TRBJ1-4; unclear D gene. CDR3 size: 12 residues. V was trimmed by 6 bases and J by 8 bases, leaving 10 bases between them. Germline-derived CDR1 and CDR2 are MDHEN and SYDVKM. Here the CDR3 reads CASSNSEEKLFF. The CDR3 DNA is TGTGCCAGCAGCAATTCGGAGGAAAAACTGTTTTTT.

This rearrangement joins TRBV30 to TRBJ2-2; D gene ambiguous. CDR1 GTSNPN and CDR2 SVGIG come from the germline V gene (reference sequence). The germline V and J ends were trimmed by 0 bases and 4 bases, with 6 bases remaining between them. CDR3 length: 13 amino acids. CDR3 in DNA: TGTGCCTGGAGTGTTAGTTTCACCGGGGAGCTGTTTTTT. Amino acid sequence: CAWSVSFTGELFF.

The count of this clone is one. The gene calls are TRBV5-1 and TRBJ1-5, with 12 positions matching TRBD1. The CDR3 is 17 residues long. V gave up 5 bases and J gave up 12 bases; unmatched junction bases: 18. Germline V gives CDR1 SGHRS, CDR2 YFSETQ. CDR3 amino acids: CASRQEPGQGAGKDQHF. CDR3 nucleotides: TGCGCCAGCAGGCAAGAACCGGGACAGGGGGCCGGTAAGGACCAGCATTTT.

The chain combines TRBV7-9 with TRBJ2-7; D remains ambiguous. Germline CDR1 reads SEHNR; CDR2 reads FQNEAQ (reference sequence). This CDR3 has 13 residues. V was clipped by 0 bases and J by 6 bases, with 9 bases between them. The CDR3 coding sequence is TGTGCCAGCAGCTTAGCTAGTCAGCGCGAGCAGTACTTC. It codes for CASSLASQREQYF.

The V gene is TRBV9, the J gene TRBJ2-2; 11 nucleotides agree with TRBD1. The germline gives CDR1 SGDLS, CDR2 YYNGEE. CDR3 length equals 16 residues. V shed 3 bases and J 5 bases; nucleotides not matched to a gene: 6. The CDR3 here is CASSGWGQGETGELFF. The DNA for the CDR3 is TGTGCCAGCAGCGGATGGGGACAGGGGGAAACCGGGGAGCTGTTTTTT. Full variable domain (remainder filled in from reference TRBV9 and TRBJ2-2): DSGVTQTPKHLITATGQRVTLRCSPRSGDLSVYWYQQSLDQGLQFLIQYYNGEERAKGNILERFSAQQFPDLHSELNLSSLELGDSALYFCASSGWGQGETGELFFGEGSRLTVL.

The chain combines TRBV7-2 with TRBJ2-7; 9 positions agree with TRBD1. V lost 10 bases and J lost 4; bases outside the gene matches: 8. The germline CDR1 and CDR2 sequences are SGHTA and FQGNSA. CDR3 length: 13 residues. The CDR3 region has the DNA TGTGCCACAACCCCGGGACAGGGTTACGAGCAGTACTTC. Its translation: CATTPGQGYEQYF.

The chain is built from TRBV30 and TRBJ1-1; 9 bases agree with TRBD1. V lost 4 bases to trimming and J lost 5 bases; unmatched junction nucleotides: 8. The CDR3 spans 14 residues. Germline V gene sequence: CDR1 GTSNPN, CDR2 SVGIG (reference sequence). As DNA, the CDR3 is TGTGCCTGGAACTCCGGGACAGGGTGGACTGAAGCTTTCTTT. This encodes CAWNSGTGWTEAFF.

The rearrangement joins TRBV6-5 to TRBJ2-3; a possible D gene is TRBD2 (6 bases). Deletions cut 7 bases from V and 2 bases from J, with 16 bases between. CDR3 length equals 15 residues. Per germline, CDR1 MNHEY and CDR2 SVGAGI. The CDR3 here is CASMRAGSNTDTQYF. CDR3 coding DNA: TGTGCCAGCATGAGGGCGGGATCCAACACAGATACGCAGTATTTT.

This clone has only one observation. This chain joins TRBV6-6 and TRBJ2-1; no clear D. CDR3 length equals 13 residues. Trimming took 4 bases from V and 2 from J, leaving 6 bases between them. Germline assignment: CDR1 MNHNY and CDR2 SVGAGI (reference sequence). CDR3: CASSFTAYNEQFF. As DNA, the CDR3 is TGTGCCAGCAGTTTCACGGCCTACAATGAGCAGTTCTTC.

This clone was detected a few times. The V call is TRBV21-1, the J call TRBJ2-7; the DNA was not used to check the table's D call, TRBD2. TRBV21-1 has pseudogene status. The CDR3 is made up of 17 amino acids. In nucleotides, the CDR3 is TGTGCCAGCAGCGCCCACCCACGTCTCGGGGGGTGTTACGAGCAGTACTTC. This codes for CASSAHPRLGGCYEQYF.

The chain is built from TRBV19 and TRBJ1-1; 11 positions match TRBD1. The CDR3 contains 12 residues. Germline-derived CDR1 and CDR2 are LNHDA and SQIVND (reference sequence). V was clipped by 4 bases and J by 12 bases; unmatched bases: 4. CDR3 in amino acids: CASSRTGGLTFF. Here the CDR3 DNA reads TGTGCCAGTAGTAGGACAGGGGGCCTGACTTTCTTT.

The CDR3 loop is CASSQEREAQPQHF. DNA of the CDR3: TGTGCCAGCAGCCAAGAAAGGGAGGCTCAGCCCCAGCATTTT. The chain combines TRBV4-2 with TRBJ1-5; D remains ambiguous. This CDR3 is 14 amino acids long. The V and J ends lost 0 bases and 6 bases respectively, with 9 bases between them. Germline V CDR1 and CDR2: LGHNA, YNFKEQ.

The chain combines TRBV5-1 with TRBJ2-1, with 7 bases matching TRBD2. The junction had 1 base not matched to a gene; V was cut back by 4 bases and J by 3 bases. CDR1 and CDR2 (germline): SGHRS, YFSETQ. The CDR3 contains 13 residues. The CDR3: CASSGTNYNEQFF. The CDR3 DNA follows: TGCGCCAGCAGCGGGACTAACTACAATGAGCAGTTCTTC. The full variable domain, with the rest looked up from reference TRBV5-1 and TRBJ2-1, is KAGVTQTPRYLIKTRGQQVTLSCSPISGHRSVSWYQQTPGQGLQFLFEYFSETQRNKGNFPGRFSGRQFSNSRSEMNVSTLELGDSALYLCASSGTNYNEQFFGPGTRLTVL.

The rearrangement joins TRBV3-1 (or the pseudogene TRBV3-2) to TRBJ2-7; TRBD1 might be the D (6 bases). The CDR3 runs 15 residues. Per germline, CDR1 LGHDT and CDR2 YNNKEL (reference sequence). V lost 1 base to trimming and J lost 6 bases, with 16 bases between them. The CDR3 region has the DNA TGTGCCAGCAGCCAAGCGGGACAAGCGAGGGTCGAGCAGTACTTC. Its protein product is CASSQAGQARVEQYF.

Turning to this clone: Additional DNA sequences in this sample encode the identical CDR3. The genes are TRBV3-1 (or the pseudogene TRBV3-2) and TRBJ1-4, with D uncertain. The ends were cut back, 1 base at V and 4 bases at J, with 10 bases in the middle. The CDR3 is 15 residues long. Per the germline V gene, CDR1 is LGHDT and CDR2 is YNNKEL (reference sequence). The CDR3 nucleotides are TGTGCCAGCAGCCAAGGACAAGCTGGTAATGAAAAACTGTTTTTT. Protein sequence: CASSQGQAGNEKLFF.

V and J are TRBV12-3 or TRBV12-4 and TRBJ2-7; D unresolved. Trimming cost V 3 bases and J 3 bases, with 9 bases left between them. There are 13 residues in the CDR3. This CDR3 reads CASSFAGLYEQYF. CDR3 nucleotide sequence: TGTGCCAGCAGTTTCGCAGGCCTCTACGAGCAGTACTTC.